This is a list of T cell receptor beta chains from one sample in a study of T cell repertoires in cytomegalovirus infection. Each CDR3 protein is one row after TCRdb ran MiXCR on the reads. The data hold tens of thousands of distinct CDR3 sequences, with roughly 20% observed a single time. No antigen has been assigned to these receptors. The sample here was CD8+ T cells from cultured PBMCs, taken from culture after CMV antigen stimulation. The receptors stem from a human donor in good health (CMV status not recorded). Some clones in this sample may be carry-over from other donors' samples. Each CDR3 is given with its conserved first and last residue. The D gene is left open where the match is weak. Clone size, where shown, is once, few, many, or a class for clones that have expanded.

d_gene,v_gene,j_gene,len,abundance,CDR3aa,CDR3nt
NA,TRBV15,TRBJ2-1,11,few,CAIATDNEQFF,TGTGCCATCGCGACAGACAATGAGCAGTTCTTC
TRBD1,TRBV7-8,TRBJ2-7,14,many,CASRGDRGLGEQYF,TGTGCCAGCCGGGGAGACAGGGGGCTAGGTGAGCAGTACTTC
NA,TRBV6-8,TRBJ2-7,12,NA,CATLMWTWEQYF,TGTGCCACCCTGATGTGGACTTGGGAGCAGTACTTC
TRBD2,TRBV7-8,TRBJ2-1,17,NA,CASSLGQRGSSYNEQFF,TGTGCCAGCAGCTTAGGCCAGCGGGGGTCCTCCTACAATGAGCAGTTCTTC
TRBD2,TRBV7-9,TRBJ2-7,18,few,CASSFPLPPSGEVYEQYF,TGTGCCAGCAGCTTCCCCCTTCCCCCTAGCGGGGAGGTGTACGAGCAGTACTTC
TRBD2,TRBV7-2,TRBJ2-5,17,NA,CASSLSLGGRAGETQYF,TGTGCCAGCAGCTTATCTCTTGGCGGGAGGGCCGGGGAGACCCAGTACTTC
NA,TRBV7-9,TRBJ1-3,15,medium-sized,CASSLGGYSGNTIYF,TGTGCCAGCAGCTTAGGGGGATACTCTGGAAACACCATATATTTT
TRBD2,TRBV6-4,TRBJ2-1,17,NA,CASSEFAGTRSGDEQFF,TGTGCCAGCAGTGAATTCGCTGGGACTAGATCAGGGGATGAGCAGTTCTTC
NA,TRBV18,TRBJ1-1,14,NA,CASSLSGLDTEAFF,TGTGCCAGCTCATTATCGGGTTTGGACACTGAAGCTTTCTTT
NA,TRBV7-9,TRBJ2-1,15,few,CASSLGSGAVNEQFF,TGTGCCAGCAGCTTAGGGTCAGGGGCTGTCAATGAGCAGTTCTTC
NA,TRBV28,TRBJ2-1,15,NA,CASSLSTGSYNEQFF,TGTGCCAGCAGTTTGTCGACCGGCTCCTACAATGAGCAGTTCTTC
TRBD1,TRBV27,TRBJ1-2,13,NA,CASSTGAAYGYTF,TGTGCCAGCAGTACAGGGGCCGCTTATGGCTACACCTTC
NA,TRBV20-1,TRBJ1-1,16,NA,CSARDPARPTNTEAFF,TGCAGTGCTAGAGATCCCGCCAGACCGACGAACACTGAAGCTTTCTTT
NA,TRBV7-2,TRBJ2-7,13,NA,CASSPTSRVEQYF,TGTGCCAGCAGCCCAACAAGCCGGGTCGAGCAGTACTTC
NA,TRBV7-3,TRBJ2-1,15,NA,CASSFVAAAYNEQFF,TGTGCCAGCAGCTTTGTAGCGGCAGCCTACAATGAGCAGTTCTTC
NA,TRBV12-3/TRBV12-4,TRBJ1-4,17,NA,CASSHPDRSSEVEKLFF,TGTGCCAGCAGCCACCCTGACCGATCCTCAGAGGTTGAAAAACTGTTTTTT